This T cell receptor beta chain was retrieved from a study of T cell responses to AZD1222 COVID-19 vaccine. Trimming at V came to 1 base and at J to 9 bases, leaving 0 bases not matched to a gene. Germline assignment: CDR1 LGHDT and CDR2 YNNKEL (reference sequence). This CDR3 is 14 amino acids long. The data were produced by immunoSEQ multiplex PCR, yet TCRdb's version contains in-frame clones alone and is incomplete. The data contain approximately 190,000 clones, 85% to 95% of them singletons. The rearrangement joins TRBV3-1 (or the pseudogene TRBV3-2) to TRBJ2-1; the match to TRBD2 covers 13 bases. The sample in question was peripheral blood, obtained on day 0 of AZD1222 vaccination. The receptor was derived from an adult in good health. The chain's CDR3 is CASSQGTSGSEQFF. The CDR3 DNA reads as TGTGCCAGCAGCCAAGGGACTAGCGGGAGTGAGCAGTTCTTC.